This T cell receptor (beta chain) emerged from a study of CD4+ T cells in melanoma. Profiling relied on immunoSEQ multiplex PCR, and the TCRdb table lists in-frame clones only, not all of them. The sample yields about 11,000 clones, roughly two thirds seen once. V lost 4 bases to trimming and J lost 3 bases, with 9 bases between them. The CDR3 has 13 amino acids. Germline V gives CDR1 SGHAT, CDR2 FQNNGV. The sequenced material came from cells from a culture (not recorded whether cultured in vitro). The source is a human donor with melanoma. V is TRBV11-2 and J is TRBJ1-1, with D hard to call. The CDR3 protein is CASSSDDYTEAFF. CDR3 coding DNA: TGTGCCAGCAGCTCGGACGATTACACTGAAGCTTTCTTT.